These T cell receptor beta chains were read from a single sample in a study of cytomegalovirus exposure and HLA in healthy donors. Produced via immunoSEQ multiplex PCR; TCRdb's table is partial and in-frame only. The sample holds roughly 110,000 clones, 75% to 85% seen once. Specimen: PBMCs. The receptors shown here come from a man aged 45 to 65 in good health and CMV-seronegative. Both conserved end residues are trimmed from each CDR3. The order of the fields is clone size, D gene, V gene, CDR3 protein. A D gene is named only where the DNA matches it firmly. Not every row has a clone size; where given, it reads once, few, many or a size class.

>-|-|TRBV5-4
ASSSPGRSANYGYT
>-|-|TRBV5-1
ASSRQGGDNSPLH
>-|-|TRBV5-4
ASSLDGNYGYT
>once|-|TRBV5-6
ASSLGVYEQY
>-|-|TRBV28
ASSGQAAGYGYT
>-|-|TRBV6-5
ASRSTGRAF
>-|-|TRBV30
AWSPGLYGGYT
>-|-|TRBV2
ASSDLLRGTDTQY
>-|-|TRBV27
ASSLYARGFTGELF
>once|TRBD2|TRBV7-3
ASSSGGETQY
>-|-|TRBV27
ASSFTGFNYGYT
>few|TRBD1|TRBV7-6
ASSSRTGSGEQY
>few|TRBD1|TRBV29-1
SVLGQGYEQY
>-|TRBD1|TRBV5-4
ASSLSDRVVDEQF
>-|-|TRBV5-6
ASTPQITGELF
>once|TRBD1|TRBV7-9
ASSSWDRSNEKLF
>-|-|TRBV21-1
ASTWGDWSSYNSPLH
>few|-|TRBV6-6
ASSYVGGGQF
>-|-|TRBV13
ASSLGSGLMNTEAF
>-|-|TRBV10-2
ASRVSGMNTEAF
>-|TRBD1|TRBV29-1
SVGLRGTGYTEAF
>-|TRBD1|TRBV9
ASSPYSTGGFGYT
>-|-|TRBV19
ASSIGPRGSREGVELF
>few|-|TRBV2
ASSEQGLTEAF
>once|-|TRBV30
AWSVSAAENNSPLH
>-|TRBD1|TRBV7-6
ASSFRQGDGYT
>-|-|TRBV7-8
ASSLPGYSSEKLF
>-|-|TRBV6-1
ASSVSHQPQH
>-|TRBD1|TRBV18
ASSSQGVSEQY
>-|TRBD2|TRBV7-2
ASSSGLAGETQY
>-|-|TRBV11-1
ASSLMAFGTDTQY
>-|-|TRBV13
ASSLERETQY
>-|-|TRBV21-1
ASSKKIEGIRY
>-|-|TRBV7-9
SIWIWRVRAF
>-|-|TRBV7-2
ASSLDRSYNEQF
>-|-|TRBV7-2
ASSYSLSYEQY
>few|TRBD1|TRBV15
ATSRGSYRGDAYNEQF
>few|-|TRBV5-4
ASSPLTGKFGTDTQY
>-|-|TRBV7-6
ASSPRPLVGNTIY
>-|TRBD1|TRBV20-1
SAPTGTKAF
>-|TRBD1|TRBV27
ASSITGQGAYTGELF
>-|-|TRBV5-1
ASSSMEDNEQF
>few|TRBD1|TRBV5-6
ASSPGTGANQPQH
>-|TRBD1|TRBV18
ASSPSRDRQETQY
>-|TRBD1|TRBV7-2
ASSLQQGDGYGYT
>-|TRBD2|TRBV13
ASSLGRGGGRQY